This T cell receptor beta chain was recovered during a study of OX40 agonist ivuxolimab in advanced cancers. With respect to the entire study: Ivuxolimab was an agonistic, fully human IgG2 monoclonal antibody directed against OX40 (CD134), a costimulatory receptor. Intravenous ivuxolimab was administered to patients every 2 weeks at six dose levels: 0.01, 0.1, 0.3, 1.5, 3 and 10 mg/kg. Among the roughly 52 dose-escalation patients, some 19 had hepatocellular carcinoma, 15 or so melanoma, 9 renal cell carcinoma and 9 head and neck cancer. The dose-escalation cohort was almost 85% male with a mean age of approximately 59 years, ranging from roughly 20 to 80. Prior anti-PD-1, anti-PD-L1 or anti-CTLA-4 therapy was permitted, and checkpoint inhibitors had been received by under 50% of dose-escalation patients. Partial responses occurred in three dose-escalation patients: two with cutaneous melanoma and one with hepatocellular carcinoma. Peripheral TCRbeta sequencing was intended to test whether TCR sequence diversity was altered and clonal T-cell expansion was caused by ivuxolimab. The paper covers the monotherapy dose-escalation part of the phase I ivuxolimab trial, which included N = 52 patients. What the authors observed across the whole study: In the 0.1-3.0 mg/kg groups, partial responders were among the patients with the lowest normalized peripheral clonal expansion, particularly in CD8+ T cells. Low levels of normalized T-cell clonal expansion were also shown by some nonresponding patients. After ivuxolimab, CD8+ T cells had more expanded clones than CD4+ T cells on average. Clonal expansion of both CD4+ and CD8+ blood T cells was observed from baseline to week 6 at doses 0.1 to 3.0 mg/kg. The antigen specificity of the clonally expanded peripheral T cells was not determined.

Regarding this clone: Its antigen is currently not known. No base qualities exist here, and no much larger clone lies one base off it.

Patients with a history of autoimmune disease or receiving systemic immunosuppression were excluded from the trial. Peripheral blood for TCR sequencing was drawn from every dose cohort at baseline, at cycle 4 day 1 and at cycle 7 day 1. Samples came from an open-label, multicenter, first-in-human phase I dose-escalation trial of ivuxolimab. Adults with locally advanced or metastatic melanoma, renal cell, hepatocellular, or head and neck squamous cell carcinoma were enrolled in the trial. Before TCR sequencing, CD4+ and CD8+ T cells were separately sorted from peripheral blood. Spanning cysteine to phenylalanine, the CDR3 consists of 13 amino acids. The read is trimmed to its CDR3 DNA, 39 bases read in frame from base 1. V is pared back by 5 bases and J by 5 bases, with 10 bases lying between the germline termini. Via the germline V gene, CDR1 is MNHEY and CDR2 SVGAGI. To sequence the TCRbeta CDR3 region, genomic DNA was isolated from the sorted cells. The immunoSEQ Assay was used to sequence the TCRbeta CDR3 regions. Imported from immuneACCESS, the table was reduced by TCRdb to in-frame sequences with V and J called. These copies leave out some clones; in studies compared against another copy, an unresolved V gene accounts for under half, and the cause of the remainder is not known. This sample is represented by 50,000 to 80,000 clones; 91% of them were singletons. 4.5% to 5.5% of the sample belongs to the ten largest clones.

The clonotype originates from an adult with an advanced solid tumor such as melanoma, head and neck, liver or kidney cancer. The sample consisted of CD4+ or CD8+ T cells sorted from blood, taken in a trial of the OX40 agonist ivuxolimab. This receptor chain uses TRBV6-5 and TRBJ2-1; too little of a D gene remains to name it. The DNA sequence reads TGTGCCAGCAGTAACCTTCAGGACAATGAGCAGTTCTTC. This gives the protein CASSNLQDNEQFF.